Included here is one T cell receptor beta chain sequence, with context. MiXCR, applied by TCRdb to the PCR reads, yields one record per CDR3 protein. The sample has hundreds of thousands of distinct CDR3 sequences, about 25% seen once. This entry is derived from a study of molecular identifiers for immune sequencing clone quantification. V was pared by 10 bases and J by 6 bases, with 25 bases between. The CDR3 totals 15 residues. Looked up from germline, CDR1 is SNHLY and CDR2 is FYNNEI. This clonotype originated in a human donor in good health. Some libraries in this study had Jurkat cell RNA spiked in. This chain uses TRBV2 with TRBJ2-7, with D unresolved. The specimen sequenced was naive CD8+ T cells from blood, with Jurkat cell RNA spiked in. The subset was: FACS-sorted CD8+CD4-CCR7+CD45RA+ naive T cells. The CDR3 bases are TGTGCCACCTCCCGATTGACTGGCAGGAGATTCGAGCAGTACTTC. Encoded protein: CATSRLTGRRFEQYF.